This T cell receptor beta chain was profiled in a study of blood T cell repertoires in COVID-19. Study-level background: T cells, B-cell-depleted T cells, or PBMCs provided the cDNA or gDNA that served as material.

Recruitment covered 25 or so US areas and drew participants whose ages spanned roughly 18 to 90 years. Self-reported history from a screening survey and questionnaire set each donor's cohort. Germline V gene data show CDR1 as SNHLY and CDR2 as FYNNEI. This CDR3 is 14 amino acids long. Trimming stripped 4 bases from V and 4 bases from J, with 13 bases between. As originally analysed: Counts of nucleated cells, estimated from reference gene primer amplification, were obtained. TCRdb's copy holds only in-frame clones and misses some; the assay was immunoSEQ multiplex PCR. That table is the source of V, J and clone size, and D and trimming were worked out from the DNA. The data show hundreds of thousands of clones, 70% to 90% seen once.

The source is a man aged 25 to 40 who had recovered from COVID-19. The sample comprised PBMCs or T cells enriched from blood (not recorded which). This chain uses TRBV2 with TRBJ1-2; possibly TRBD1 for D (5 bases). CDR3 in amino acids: CASSGPGVGYGYTF. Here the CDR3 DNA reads TGTGCCAGCAGTGGTCCGGGGGTTGGCTATGGCTACACCTTC.